These 21 T cell receptor beta chains came from one sample sequenced in a study of type 1 regulatory T cells. These receptors have no known antigen. From the reads, TCRdb called clonotypes with MiXCR, one entry per CDR3 protein. The sample yields more than 60,000 distinct CDR3 sequences, less than 65% seen once. The source material was cultured non-Tr1 T cells, either the whole culture or a sorted T cell fraction (not recorded which). These receptors originate from a human donor in good health.

The V gene is TRBV27, the J gene TRBJ1-1, with TRBD1 matching over 10 bases. Germline CDR1 reads MNHEY; CDR2 reads SMNVEV (reference sequence). The CDR3 is made up of 16 amino acids. Trimming removed 0 bases from V and 6 bases from J; junction bases left unmatched: 7. CDR3 residues: CASSLSVRDRGPEAFF. The CDR3 nucleotides read TGTGCCAGCAGTTTATCAGTCCGGGACAGGGGACCTGAAGCTTTCTTT.

This chain uses TRBV19 with TRBJ2-6; D not certain. The CDR3 covers 17 residues. Trimming took 4 bases from V and 0 from J, leaving 13 bases between them. Germline assignment: CDR1 LNHDA and CDR2 SQIVND (reference sequence). The CDR3 reads CASSRTRENSGANVLTF. The CDR3 DNA follows: TGTGCCAGTAGTAGAACACGCGAAAACTCTGGGGCCAACGTCCTGACTTTC.

The chain combines TRBV15 with TRBJ1-4; no clear D. The CDR3 contains 15 residues. From germline, CDR1 is LNHNV and CDR2 YYDKDF (reference sequence). V lost 0 bases and J 5 bases, leaving 10 bases between the germline ends. The CDR3 protein is CATSRDKNMNEKLFF. CDR3 nucleotide sequence: TGTGCCACCAGCAGAGATAAAAACATGAATGAAAAACTGTTTTTT.

The V call is TRBV4-3, the J call TRBJ1-6; D is ambiguous. The CDR3 totals 15 residues. V dropped 1 base and J dropped 9 bases, with 13 bases sitting between them. The germline gives CDR1 LGHNA, CDR2 YSLEER. The CDR3 DNA reads TGCGCCAGCAGCCAAGGACCACGGGAGAGTTCACCCCTCCACTTT. This gives the protein CASSQGPRESSPLHF.

Regarding this clonotype: The junction and the germline gene differ at one end; a read error may be behind it. The CDR3 DNA is TGTGCCAGCTCACCGAGCCAGACTAATTATGGCTACACCTTC. Its protein is CASSPSQTNYGYTF. The chain links TRBV18 to TRBJ1-2; the D is unclear. The V gene's germline CDR1 is KGHSH and CDR2 LQKENI. This CDR3 has 14 amino acids.

This rearrangement joins TRBV5-4 to TRBJ2-2, with 9 bases lining up with TRBD1. The germline gives CDR1 SGHNT, CDR2 YYREEE (reference sequence). This CDR3 spans 18 amino acids. V dropped 4 bases and J dropped 4; count of bases not matched to a gene: 14. The CDR3 DNA is TGTGCCAGCAGCGGACCACAGGGGGCGCGAGTTACCACCGGGGAGCTGTTTTTT. Translated, it gives CASSGPQGARVTTGELFF.

The chain is built from TRBV3-1 and TRBJ2-7; no firm D call. The CDR3 extends over 13 amino acids. The germline gives CDR1 LGHDT, CDR2 YNNKEL (reference sequence). V was cut by 1 base and J by 4 bases, with 8 bases left in between. CDR3 DNA: TGTGCCAGCAGCCAAGTAGATGGTTACGAGCAGTACTTC. Protein: CASSQVDGYEQYF.

V is TRBV2 and J is TRBJ2-5; D is ambiguous. The germline CDR1 and CDR2 sequences are SNHLY and FYNNEI. This CDR3 has 14 amino acids. The V end was cut by 1 base, the J end by 1 base, with 7 bases between. This CDR3 reads CASSEGEIQETQYF. CDR3 nucleotides: TGTGCCAGCAGTGAAGGGGAAATCCAAGAGACCCAGTACTTC.

V and J are TRBV28 and TRBJ2-7; 9 positions agree with TRBD1. From germline, CDR1 is MDHEN and CDR2 SYDVKM. The V segment lost 8 bases and the J segment 7 bases; nucleotides outside the gene matches: 12. This CDR3 is 14 amino acids long. In DNA, the CDR3 is TGTGCCAGCCTGGCCGGGACAGGGACTCGAGAGCAGTACTTC. It translates to CASLAGTGTREQYF.

In the case of this clonotype: The missing conserved phenylalanine or tryptophan at the end of this CDR3 makes a read error likely. CDR3 DNA sequence: TGTGCCAGCAGCAAGGGGAGTAGCGGGACCTACGAGCAGTACATC. As protein: CASSKGSSGTYEQYI. V and J are TRBV11-2 and TRBJ2-7; 8 nucleotides agree with TRBD2. The junction had 8 bases not matched to a gene; V was cut back by 5 bases and J by 2 bases. The CDR3 is 15 residues long. CDR1 is SGHAT and CDR2 is FQNNGV in the germline V gene.

The chain couples TRBV2 to TRBJ2-5; D might be TRBD1 or TRBD2, each matching 5 bases. This CDR3 is 13 amino acids long. V was pared by 4 bases and J by 5 bases, with 11 bases between. Looked up from germline, CDR1 is SNHLY and CDR2 is FYNNEI. In DNA form, the CDR3 reads TGTGCCAGCAGTGGGCAGGGCGGGGAGACCCAGTACTTC. Translation gives CASSGQGGETQYF.

The chain uses TRBV5-1 and TRBJ2-7; 8 positions agree with TRBD1. The CDR3 has 14 amino acids. V was clipped by 2 bases and J by 5 bases; unmatched bases: 6. Germline lookup yields CDR1 SGHRS and CDR2 YFSETQ. The chain's CDR3 is CASSLQGERDEQYF. DNA of the CDR3: TGCGCCAGCAGCTTACAGGGGGAAAGGGACGAGCAGTACTTC.

This chain joins TRBV20-1 and TRBJ2-2, with unresolved D. The CDR3 runs to 14 residues. The V gene lost 3 bases and the J gene lost 1 base, with 9 bases spanning the gap. CDR1 is DFQATT, CDR2 SNEGSKA, per germline (reference sequence). The CDR3 is CSASAKGNTGELFF. The CDR3 coding sequence is TGCAGTGCTAGCGCAAAGGGGAACACCGGGGAGCTGTTTTTT.

This clonotype has only a few counts. The chain carries TRBV5-1 and TRBJ1-1; D might be TRBD1 (6 bases). Germline lookup yields CDR1 SGHRS and CDR2 YFSETQ. CDR3 size: 13 residues. Between the trimmed V and J ends, which lost 0 bases and 5 bases, there was a span of 8 bases. The CDR3 region has the DNA TGCGCCAGCAGCTTGGAAGGACAGACTGAAGCTTTCTTT. This encodes CASSLEGQTEAFF.

This sequence joins TRBV6-5 and TRBJ1-2; weak D call: TRBD1 (5 bases). Germline V gene data show CDR1 as MNHEY and CDR2 as SVGAGI. This CDR3 spans 13 amino acids. Trimming took 0 bases from V and 3 from J, leaving 5 bases between them. CDR3 amino acids: CASSYSGDYGYTF. CDR3 sequence (DNA): TGTGCCAGCAGTTACTCAGGGGACTATGGCTACACCTTC.

V is TRBV4-3 and J is TRBJ1-4, with TRBD1 as a possible D gene (5 bases). CDR1 LGHNA and CDR2 YSLEER come from the germline V gene. CDR3 length equals 15 residues. V was cut by 0 bases and J by 8 bases, with 13 bases left in between. CDR3 bases: TGCGCCAGCAGCCAAGAACAGGTCCAGAGCGAAAAACTGTTTTTT. It codes for CASSQEQVQSEKLFF.

The V gene is TRBV6-2 or TRBV6-3, the J gene TRBJ2-4; TRBD2 matches 10 bases. The CDR3 extends over 19 amino acids. The trim removed 5 bases at V and 5 bases at J, leaving 18 bases unmatched. Germline assignment: CDR1 MNHEY and CDR2 SVGEGT. CDR3 amino acids: CASSPRGLAGVIGQNIQYF. The CDR3 nucleotides read TGTGCCAGCAGTCCTCGGGGGCTAGCGGGAGTCATCGGGCAAAACATTCAGTACTTC.

J is TRBJ2-3 and V is TRBV4-2, with 9 bases identical to TRBD2. Germline V lookup: CDR1 LGHNA, CDR2 YNFKEQ. The CDR3 sequence is 18 residues long. The J segment lost 2 bases and the V segment lost 7 bases, leaving 16 bases of the junction unmatched. Here the CDR3 DNA reads TGTGCCAGCACCCAGAGTAGTGGCGGGACTAGCATCACAGATACGCAGTATTTT. Its translation: CASTQSSGGTSITDTQYF.

The chain recombines TRBV20-1 with TRBJ2-5, with 12 bases fitting TRBD2. CDR1 is DFQATT and CDR2 is SNEGSKA in the germline V gene (reference sequence). The junction had 5 bases not matched to a gene; V was cut back by 5 bases and J by 1 base. The CDR3 runs 15 residues. The CDR3 coding sequence is TGCAGTGCTCTCGGACTAGCGGGGAGCCAAGAGACCCAGTACTTC. Protein sequence: CSALGLAGSQETQYF.

The chain couples TRBV13 to TRBJ2-1; 12 bases line up with TRBD2. The V gene end was trimmed by 5 bases and the J gene end by 6 bases; junction bases not matched to a gene: 5. Germline-derived CDR1 and CDR2 are PRHDT and FYEKMQ (reference sequence). The CDR3 has 15 amino acids. The CDR3 bases are TGTGCCAGCAGCGAGACTAGCGGGAGTCCCAATGAGCAGTTCTTC. Its translation is CASSETSGSPNEQFF.

The chain uses TRBV20-1 and TRBJ2-7; no firm D call. The CDR3 has 11 residues. The germline V gene encodes CDR1 DFQATT and CDR2 SNEGSKA (reference sequence). V gave up 4 bases and J gave up 5 bases, with 9 bases separating them. The CDR3 region is CSAKQSDEQYF. The CDR3, as DNA: TGCAGTGCTAAACAGTCCGACGAGCAGTACTTC.